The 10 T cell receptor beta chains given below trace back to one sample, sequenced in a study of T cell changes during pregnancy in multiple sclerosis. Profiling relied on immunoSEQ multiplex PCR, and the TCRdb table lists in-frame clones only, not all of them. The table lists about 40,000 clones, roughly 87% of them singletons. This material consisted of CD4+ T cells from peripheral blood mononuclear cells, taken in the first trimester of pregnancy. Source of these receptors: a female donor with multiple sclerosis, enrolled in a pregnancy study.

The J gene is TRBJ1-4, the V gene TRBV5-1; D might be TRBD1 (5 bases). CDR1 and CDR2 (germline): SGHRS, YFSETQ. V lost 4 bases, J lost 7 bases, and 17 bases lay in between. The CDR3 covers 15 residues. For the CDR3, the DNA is TGCGCCAGCAGCCCAGCGGCAGCGGGACTTGAAAAACTGTTTTTT. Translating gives CASSPAAAGLEKLFF.

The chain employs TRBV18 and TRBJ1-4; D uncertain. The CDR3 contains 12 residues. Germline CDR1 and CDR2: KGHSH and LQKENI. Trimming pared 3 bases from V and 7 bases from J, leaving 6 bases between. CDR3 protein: CASSPGGEKLFF. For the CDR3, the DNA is TGTGCCAGCTCACCCGGAGGTGAAAAACTGTTTTTT.

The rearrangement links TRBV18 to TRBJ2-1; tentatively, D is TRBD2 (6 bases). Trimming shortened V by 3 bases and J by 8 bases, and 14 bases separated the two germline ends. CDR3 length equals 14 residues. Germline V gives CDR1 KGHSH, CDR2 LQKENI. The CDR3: CASSPNSGGDEQFF. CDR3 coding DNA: TGTGCCAGCTCACCTAATAGCGGAGGTGATGAGCAGTTCTTC.

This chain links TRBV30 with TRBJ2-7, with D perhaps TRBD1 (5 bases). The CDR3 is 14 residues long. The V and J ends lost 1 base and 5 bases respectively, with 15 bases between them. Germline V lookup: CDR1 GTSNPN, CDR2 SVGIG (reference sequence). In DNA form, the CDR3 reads TGTGCCTGGAGTGAAACAGCCCAGGGAAACGAGCAGTACTTC. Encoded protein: CAWSETAQGNEQYF.

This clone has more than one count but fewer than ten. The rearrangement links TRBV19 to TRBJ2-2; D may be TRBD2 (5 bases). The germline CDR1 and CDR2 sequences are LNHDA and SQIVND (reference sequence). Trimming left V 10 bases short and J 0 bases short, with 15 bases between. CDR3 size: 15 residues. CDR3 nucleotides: TGTGCCACCTTAGAGGGCCCTGCGAACACCGGGGAGCTGTTTTTT. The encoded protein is CATLEGPANTGELFF.

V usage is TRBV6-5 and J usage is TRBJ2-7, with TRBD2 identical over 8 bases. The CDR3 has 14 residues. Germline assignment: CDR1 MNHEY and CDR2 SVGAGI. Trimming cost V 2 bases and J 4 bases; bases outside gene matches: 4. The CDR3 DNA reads TGTGCCAGCAGTTACGCCGGGGGGGATTACGAGCAGTACTTC. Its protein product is CASSYAGGDYEQYF.

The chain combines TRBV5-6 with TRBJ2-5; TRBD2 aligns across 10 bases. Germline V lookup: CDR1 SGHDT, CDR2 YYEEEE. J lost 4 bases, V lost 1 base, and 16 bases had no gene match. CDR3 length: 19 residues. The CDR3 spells CASSLIRWGLASGGETQYF. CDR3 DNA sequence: TGTGCCAGCAGCTTGATACGTTGGGGCTTGGCTAGCGGGGGAGAGACCCAGTACTTC.

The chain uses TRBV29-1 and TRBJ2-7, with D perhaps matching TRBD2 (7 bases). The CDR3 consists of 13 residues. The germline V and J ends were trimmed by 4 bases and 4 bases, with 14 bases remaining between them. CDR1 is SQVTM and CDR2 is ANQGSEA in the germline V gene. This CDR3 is CSVGIGGAYEQYF. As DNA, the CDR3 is TGCAGCGTTGGTATTGGGGGGGCATACGAGCAGTACTTC.

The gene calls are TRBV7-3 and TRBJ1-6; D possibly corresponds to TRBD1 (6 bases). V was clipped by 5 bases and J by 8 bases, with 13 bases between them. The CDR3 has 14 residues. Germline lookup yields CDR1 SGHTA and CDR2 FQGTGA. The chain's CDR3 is CASSRDRSDSPLHF. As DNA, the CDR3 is TGTGCCAGCAGCCGCGACAGGAGTGATTCACCCCTCCACTTT.

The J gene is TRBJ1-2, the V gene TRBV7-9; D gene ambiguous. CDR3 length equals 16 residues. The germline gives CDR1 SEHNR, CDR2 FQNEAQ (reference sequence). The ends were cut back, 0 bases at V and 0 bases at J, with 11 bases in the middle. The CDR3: CASSLALGRANYGYTF. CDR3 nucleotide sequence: TGTGCCAGCAGCTTAGCGCTCGGTAGAGCTAACTATGGCTACACCTTC.